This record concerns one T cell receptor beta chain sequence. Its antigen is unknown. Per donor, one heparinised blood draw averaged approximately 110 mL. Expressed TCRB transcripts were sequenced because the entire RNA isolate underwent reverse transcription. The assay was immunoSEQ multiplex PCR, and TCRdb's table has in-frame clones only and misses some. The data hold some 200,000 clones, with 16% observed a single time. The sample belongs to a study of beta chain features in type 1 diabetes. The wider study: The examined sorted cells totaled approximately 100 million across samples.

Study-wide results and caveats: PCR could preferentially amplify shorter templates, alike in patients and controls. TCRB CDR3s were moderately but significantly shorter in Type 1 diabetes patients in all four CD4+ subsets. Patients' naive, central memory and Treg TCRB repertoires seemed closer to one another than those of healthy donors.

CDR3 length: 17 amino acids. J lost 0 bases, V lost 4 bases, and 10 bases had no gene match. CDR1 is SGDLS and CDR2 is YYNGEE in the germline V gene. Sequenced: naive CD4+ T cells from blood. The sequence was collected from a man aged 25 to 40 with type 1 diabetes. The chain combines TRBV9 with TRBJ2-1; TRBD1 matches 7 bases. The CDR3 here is CASSPRGTASSYNEQFF. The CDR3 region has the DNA TGTGCCAGCAGCCCTAGGGGGACAGCCAGCTCCTACAATGAGCAGTTCTTC.